Listed below are T cell receptor beta chains from one sample, sequenced in a study of blood T cell repertoires in COVID-19. The method was immunoSEQ multiplex PCR; TCRdb's version includes in-frame clones alone and lacks a portion of them. The table lists about 460,000 clones, about nine tenths of them singletons, with 8% to 9.5% in the top ten. Sequencing was done on a sample of PBMCs or T cells enriched from blood (not recorded which). The receptors were gathered from a woman between 55 and 75 years old who had recovered from COVID-19. The conserved cysteine and the conserved F or W are not part of the CDR3 here. The order of the fields is V gene, J gene, CDR3 protein.

v_gene: TRBV14
j_gene: TRBJ2-3
CDR3aa: ASSQIGGTDTQY

v_gene: TRBV6-5
j_gene: TRBJ1-1
CDR3aa: ASRAGGTEAF

v_gene: TRBV10-3
j_gene: TRBJ1-2
CDR3aa: AASRQTNYGYT

v_gene: TRBV6-5
j_gene: TRBJ2-1
CDR3aa: ASSYSRTGVNEQF

v_gene: TRBV5-1
j_gene: TRBJ2-1
CDR3aa: ASSPVEGKTNEQF

v_gene: TRBV24-1
j_gene: TRBJ1-5
CDR3aa: ATGQGAGNQPQH

v_gene: TRBV5-1
j_gene: TRBJ2-3
CDR3aa: ASSFTDFTDTQY

v_gene: TRBV5-1
j_gene: TRBJ1-1
CDR3aa: ASSLSGDTEAF

v_gene: TRBV18
j_gene: TRBJ1-1
CDR3aa: ASSPDRGRVYTEAF

v_gene: TRBV12-5
j_gene: TRBJ1-6
CDR3aa: ASGLVLLGGERSPLH

v_gene: TRBV3-1/TRBV3-2
j_gene: TRBJ1-5
CDR3aa: ASSPGFFQPQH

v_gene: TRBV7-9
j_gene: TRBJ1-4
CDR3aa: ASSLGGAGEKLF

v_gene: TRBV7-9
j_gene: TRBJ1-1
CDR3aa: ASSFEGEAF

v_gene: TRBV7-9
j_gene: TRBJ2-7
CDR3aa: ASRGGVSYEQY

v_gene: TRBV2
j_gene: TRBJ1-1
CDR3aa: ASSEEGRGAEAF

v_gene: TRBV3-1/TRBV3-2
j_gene: TRBJ1-1
CDR3aa: ASSQPSGQGAF

v_gene: TRBV29-1
j_gene: TRBJ2-2
CDR3aa: TGLDYTGELF

v_gene: TRBV19
j_gene: TRBJ1-1
CDR3aa: ASAQSRTGTEAF

v_gene: TRBV10-3
j_gene: TRBJ1-2
CDR3aa: AISGRERSYT

v_gene: TRBV5-6
j_gene: TRBJ2-1
CDR3aa: ASSLEGTGAREQF

v_gene: TRBV24-1
j_gene: TRBJ1-4
CDR3aa: ATSGTGENEKLF

v_gene: TRBV19
j_gene: TRBJ1-6
CDR3aa: ASNGGQNNSPLH

v_gene: TRBV28
j_gene: TRBJ2-2
CDR3aa: ASSLSWELF

v_gene: TRBV3-1/TRBV3-2
j_gene: TRBJ1-2
CDR3aa: ASSQEGARGYT

v_gene: TRBV4-2
j_gene: TRBJ2-5
CDR3aa: ASSGQGQETQY

v_gene: TRBV6-5
j_gene: TRBJ2-4
CDR3aa: ASSYSQINIQY

v_gene: TRBV4-2
j_gene: TRBJ2-1
CDR3aa: ASSPQVMASEDNEQF